Below are 8 T cell receptor beta chains sequenced from a single sample in a study of cytomegalovirus exposure and HLA in healthy donors. The PCR had 60 Vbeta and 13 Jbeta primers. Sequencing was performed with immunoSEQ multiplex PCR; in TCRdb, only in-frame clones are kept and a portion is missing. Here the sample spans about 160,000 clones, about four fifths being singletons. Sample: PBMCs. Every receptor here comes from a male donor in good health and CMV-seropositive.

V gene TRBV30 combines with J gene TRBJ1-1; D is undetermined. Germline V CDR1 and CDR2: GTSNPN, SVGIG (reference sequence). This CDR3 comprises 13 residues. The V end was cut by 0 bases, the J end by 3 bases, with 8 bases between. The CDR3 DNA reads TGTGCCTGGAGTGTGGGGAGAGACACTGAAGCTTTCTTT. Translating gives CAWSVGRDTEAFF.

This chain's CDR3 is CASSFLPGLAGTYNEQFF. The CDR3 coding sequence is TGTGCCAGCAGCTTTCTACCGGGACTAGCGGGGACTTACAATGAGCAGTTCTTC. The chain employs TRBV7-2 and TRBJ2-1; 13 bases are shared with TRBD2. Trimming at V came to 3 bases and at J to 4 bases, leaving 9 bases not matched to a gene. The germline V gene encodes CDR1 SGHTA and CDR2 FQGNSA. This CDR3 has 18 residues. Combining the CDR3 with reference TRBV7-2 and TRBJ2-1 gives the whole variable domain GAGVSQSPSNKVTEKGKDVELRCDPISGHTALYWYRQSLGQGLEFLIYFQGNSAPDKSGLPSDRFSAERTGGSVSTLTIQRTQQEDSAVYLCASSFLPGLAGTYNEQFFGPGTRLTVL.

This clone showed up just a few times. This chain links TRBV9 with TRBJ2-5, with D uncertain. V lost 4 bases, J lost 1 base, and 11 bases lay in between. This CDR3 has 14 amino acids. CDR1 SGDLS and CDR2 YYNGEE come from the germline V gene. In nucleotides, the CDR3 is TGTGCCAGCAGCAGAGACAACAGCCAAGAGACCCAGTACTTC. It codes for CASSRDNSQETQYF.

V gene TRBV5-1 combines with J gene TRBJ2-6, with no clear D. The germline CDR1 and CDR2 sequences are SGHRS and YFSETQ. The V end was cut by 0 bases, the J end by 0 bases, with 4 bases between. CDR3 size: 15 residues. The chain's CDR3 is CASSLAFSGANVLTF. The CDR3 DNA sequence: TGCGCCAGCAGCTTGGCCTTCTCTGGGGCCAACGTCCTGACTTTC.

This sequence joins TRBV27 and TRBJ2-7, with D tentatively TRBD1 (5 bases). The V gene's germline CDR1 is MNHEY and CDR2 SMNVEV (reference sequence). Between the trimmed V and J ends, which lost 2 bases and 2 bases, there was a span of 13 bases. CDR3 size: 15 residues. In nucleotides, the CDR3 is TGTGCCAGCAGTTTAAAAACGGGCAGGGCCTACGAGCAGTACTTC. Its translation is CASSLKTGRAYEQYF.

The rearrangement uses TRBV7-9 and TRBJ2-7, with a weak D call TRBD1 (6 bases). Germline V gives CDR1 SEHNR, CDR2 FQNEAQ (reference sequence). Deletions cut 5 bases from V and 0 bases from J, with 11 bases between. The CDR3 is 14 amino acids. The CDR3 spells CASSLQGVSYEQYF. For the CDR3, the DNA is TGTGCCAGCAGCCTACAGGGAGTCTCCTACGAGCAGTACTTC.

The gene calls are TRBV5-4 and TRBJ2-2, with 7 bases fitting TRBD2. V lost 1 base and J lost 6; bases outside the gene matches: 9. From germline, CDR1 is SGHNT and CDR2 YYREEE (reference sequence). This CDR3 has 16 residues. The CDR3 loop reads CASSLRGGAMAGELFF. Written as DNA, the CDR3 is TGTGCCAGCAGCTTGCGGGGAGGGGCCATGGCCGGGGAGCTGTTTTTT.

This rearrangement joins TRBV4-3 to TRBJ2-1; D may be TRBD2 (6 bases). Germline assignment: CDR1 LGHNA and CDR2 YSLEER. The CDR3 runs to 14 residues. V dropped 6 bases and J dropped 6 bases, with 15 bases sitting between them. The CDR3 coding sequence is TGCGCCAGCAGTCGGGGGTGGGTCAGCAATGAGCAGTTCTTC. This encodes CASSRGWVSNEQFF.